This is a list of T cell receptor beta chains from one sample in a study of T cells after yellow fever vaccination. TCRdb recomputed calls from the 5' RACE reads with MiXCR, one row per CDR3 protein. The top ten clones hold around a sixth of a sample with roughly 94,000 distinct CDR3 sequences, more than 7.5% of them seen once. The specimen was CD8+ T cells not binding an NS4B(214-222) dextramer, sorted from PBMCs, collected around 16 days after the first yellow fever vaccination. Receptors originate from a man younger than 35 who received the YFV17D yellow fever vaccine. Each CDR3 is given with its conserved first and last residue. Fields, in order: J gene, clone size, V gene, D gene, CDR3 protein, CDR3 DNA. The D gene is left open where the match is weak. A clone size is listed for some rows: how often the clone was seen (once, few, many), or a class if it is expanded.

J gene: TRBJ2-7; clone size: NA; V gene: TRBV29-1; D gene: NA; CDR3 protein: CSVEGAYEQYF; CDR3 DNA: TGCAGCGTTGAAGGAGCCTACGAGCAGTACTTC
J gene: TRBJ2-2; clone size: NA; V gene: TRBV14; D gene: NA; CDR3 protein: CASSQDRLLGGDAVQAGTGELFF; CDR3 DNA: TGTGCCAGCAGCCAAGATCGCTTGTTAGGGGGCGATGCGGTCCAGGCGGGGACCGGGGAGCTGTTTTTT
J gene: TRBJ2-7; clone size: NA; V gene: TRBV14; D gene: TRBD2; CDR3 protein: CASSQDGLVEQYF; CDR3 DNA: TGTGCCAGCAGCCAAGATGGACTAGTCGAGCAGTACTTC
J gene: TRBJ1-1; clone size: many; V gene: TRBV11-1; D gene: NA; CDR3 protein: CASTPWSRLNTEAFF; CDR3 DNA: TGTGCCAGCACTCCTTGGAGCAGATTGAACACTGAAGCTTTCTTT
J gene: TRBJ2-1; clone size: few; V gene: TRBV20-1; D gene: NA; CDR3 protein: CSAHSYSAYNEQFF; CDR3 DNA: TGCAGTGCGCATTCCTACTCCGCATACAATGAGCAGTTCTTC
J gene: TRBJ2-3; clone size: NA; V gene: TRBV12-3/TRBV12-4; D gene: TRBD2; CDR3 protein: CASSFWRLAGFTDTQYF; CDR3 DNA: TGTGCCAGCAGTTTTTGGCGGCTAGCGGGGTTCACAGATACGCAGTATTTT
J gene: TRBJ2-5; clone size: many; V gene: TRBV20-1; D gene: TRBD2; CDR3 protein: CSATGGGSGETQYF; CDR3 DNA: TGCAGTGCAACTGGGGGGGGATCGGGAGAGACCCAGTACTTC
J gene: TRBJ2-7; clone size: few; V gene: TRBV25-1; D gene: NA; CDR3 protein: CASSDAYEQYF; CDR3 DNA: TGTGCCAGCAGTGACGCTTACGAGCAGTACTTC
J gene: TRBJ2-5; clone size: NA; V gene: TRBV20-1; D gene: TRBD2; CDR3 protein: CSARPSGANRETQYF; CDR3 DNA: TGCAGTGCTCGACCGAGCGGGGCTAACCGGGAGACCCAGTACTTC
J gene: TRBJ2-7; clone size: few; V gene: TRBV4-3; D gene: NA; CDR3 protein: CASSHTPGSDEQYF; CDR3 DNA: TGCGCCAGCAGCCATACTCCAGGGTCGGACGAGCAGTACTTC
J gene: TRBJ2-2; clone size: many; V gene: TRBV14; D gene: NA; CDR3 protein: CASSERGANTGELFF; CDR3 DNA: TGTGCCAGCAGCGAAAGGGGGGCGAACACCGGGGAGCTGTTTTTT
J gene: TRBJ2-5; clone size: NA; V gene: TRBV7-6; D gene: NA; CDR3 protein: CASSFGPSQETQYF; CDR3 DNA: TGTGCCAGCAGCTTCGGTCCGAGCCAAGAGACCCAGTACTTC
J gene: TRBJ1-4; clone size: few; V gene: TRBV4-2; D gene: NA; CDR3 protein: CASSQAEGVNEKLFF; CDR3 DNA: TGTGCCAGCAGCCAAGCTGAAGGCGTCAATGAAAAACTGTTTTTT
J gene: TRBJ2-5; clone size: NA; V gene: TRBV7-9; D gene: NA; CDR3 protein: CASSQIGTAGKGYF; CDR3 DNA: TGTGCCAGCAGCCAAATCGGGACGGCAGGCAAAGGTTACTTC
J gene: TRBJ2-3; clone size: few; V gene: TRBV12-3/TRBV12-4; D gene: NA; CDR3 protein: CASSLGGPVTDTQYF; CDR3 DNA: TGTGCCAGCAGTTTAGGAGGGCCTGTCACAGATACGCAGTATTTT
J gene: TRBJ2-7; clone size: NA; V gene: TRBV10-3; D gene: NA; CDR3 protein: CAINQGRTYEQYF; CDR3 DNA: TGTGCCATCAATCAGGGAAGGACCTACGAGCAGTACTTC
J gene: TRBJ2-7; clone size: many; V gene: TRBV20-1; D gene: TRBD1; CDR3 protein: CSASGQVVLYEQYF; CDR3 DNA: TGCAGTGCCAGCGGACAGGTCGTACTCTACGAGCAGTACTTC
J gene: TRBJ2-1; clone size: few; V gene: TRBV4-3; D gene: NA; CDR3 protein: CASSQDPGTSNEQFF; CDR3 DNA: TGCGCCAGCAGCCAAGATCCGGGCACCTCCAATGAGCAGTTCTTC
J gene: TRBJ1-2; clone size: many; V gene: TRBV27; D gene: NA; CDR3 protein: CASSLSGAGGYTF; CDR3 DNA: TGTGCCAGCAGTTTATCAGGGGCCGGAGGCTACACCTTC
J gene: TRBJ1-1; clone size: NA; V gene: TRBV7-8; D gene: TRBD1; CDR3 protein: CASTTLGQGALQGTEAFF; CDR3 DNA: TGTGCCAGCACAACATTGGGACAGGGGGCCCTCCAGGGCACTGAAGCTTTCTTT
J gene: TRBJ2-4; clone size: few; V gene: TRBV7-2; D gene: NA; CDR3 protein: CASSLEFFSVIQYF; CDR3 DNA: TGTGCCAGCAGCTTAGAGTTTTTTTCTGTCATTCAGTACTTC
J gene: TRBJ2-7; clone size: few; V gene: TRBV6-5; D gene: NA; CDR3 protein: CASPKTGRMAYEQYF; CDR3 DNA: TGTGCCAGCCCTAAGACAGGGAGGATGGCCTACGAGCAGTACTTC
J gene: TRBJ2-1; clone size: NA; V gene: TRBV12-3/TRBV12-4; D gene: NA; CDR3 protein: CASRNRVYNEQFF; CDR3 DNA: TGTGCCAGCAGGAACAGGGTCTACAATGAGCAGTTCTTC
J gene: TRBJ2-7; clone size: NA; V gene: TRBV13; D gene: TRBD1; CDR3 protein: CASSLRNRGFSAEQYF; CDR3 DNA: TGTGCCAGCAGCTTACGGAACAGGGGATTTAGTGCCGAGCAGTACTTC